This TCR beta chain was identified in a study of glioma-infiltrating T cells. TCR alpha and beta CDR3 regions were amplified from RNA using iRepertoire nested multiplex PCR. For one-step reverse transcription and amplification, roughly 100-400 ng of tissue mRNA or PBMC total RNA was used. TCRdb called the multiplex PCR reads again in MiXCR, with one record for every CDR3 protein. The sample holds about 210,000 distinct CDR3 sequences, roughly a third seen once. General observations from the study: Gliomas, especially low-grade, showed above-expected tissue-blood divergence; non-neoplastic patients showed below. Only very few CDR3 sequences appeared in both tissue and blood.

With V trimmed by 6 bases and J by 3 bases, 10 bases remained unmatched. Per the germline V gene, CDR1 is MDHEN and CDR2 is SYDVKM. This CDR3 spans 15 amino acids. This clonotype has a count of ten or more. What it binds is unknown. The source material was glioma tissue, nonneoplastic brain tissue, or PBMCs (not recorded which). The TCR was taken from a human donor with low-grade glioma or glioblastoma, undergoing nonglioma brain surgery, or in good health (not recorded which). The chain uses TRBV28 and TRBJ2-5, with 7 nucleotides matching TRBD1. The CDR3 nucleotides are TGTGCCAGCAGCCTCCCAGGGACAGATGAAGAGACCCAGTACTTC. It yields the protein CASSLPGTDEETQYF. Complete variable domain (other parts from reference TRBV28 and TRBJ2-5): DVKVTQSSRYLVKRTGEKVFLECVQDMDHENMFWYRQDPGLGLRLIYFSYDVKMKEKGDIPEGYSVSREKKERFSLILESASTNQTSMYLCASSLPGTDEETQYFGPGTRLLVL.